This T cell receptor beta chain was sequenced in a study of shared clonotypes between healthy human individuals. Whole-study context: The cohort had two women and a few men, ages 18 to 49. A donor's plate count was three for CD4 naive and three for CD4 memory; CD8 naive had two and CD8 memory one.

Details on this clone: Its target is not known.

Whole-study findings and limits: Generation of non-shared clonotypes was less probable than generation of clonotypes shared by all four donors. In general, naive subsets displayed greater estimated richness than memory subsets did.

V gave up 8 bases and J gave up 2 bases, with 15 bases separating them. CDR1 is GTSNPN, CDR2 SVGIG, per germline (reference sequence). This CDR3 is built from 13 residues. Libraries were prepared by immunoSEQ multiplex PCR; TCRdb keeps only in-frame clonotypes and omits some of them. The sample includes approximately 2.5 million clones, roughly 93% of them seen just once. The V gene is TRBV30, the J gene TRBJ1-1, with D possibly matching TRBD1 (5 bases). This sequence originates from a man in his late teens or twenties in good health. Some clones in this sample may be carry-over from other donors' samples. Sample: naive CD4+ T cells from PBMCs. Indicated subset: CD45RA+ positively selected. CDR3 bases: TGTGCCCGGATTGACAGTAAAAACACTGAAGCTTTCTTT. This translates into CARIDSKNTEAFF.